This entry concerns a single TCR beta chain. What it recognizes is unknown. Data came from immunoSEQ multiplex PCR; TCRdb stores just in-frame clones and leaves some out. Among roughly 67,000 clones listed, approximately 91% were seen once. This entry comes from a study of OX40 agonist ivuxolimab in advanced cancers. Regarding the study as a whole: The expanded peripheral T cells' antigen specificity was not determined. More expanded clones were found, on average, in CD8+ than in CD4+ T cells.

This CDR3 is built from 14 residues. V was cut by 4 bases and J by 5 bases, with 11 bases left in between. Germline CDR1 reads MDHEN; CDR2 reads SYDVKM. V gene TRBV28 combines with J gene TRBJ1-4; D gene uncertain. The sequence was collected from an adult with an advanced solid tumor such as melanoma, head and neck, liver or kidney cancer. The sequenced sample was CD4+ or CD8+ T cells sorted from blood, obtained in a trial of the OX40 agonist ivuxolimab. CDR3 amino acids: CASSSPRQNEKLFF. As DNA, the CDR3 is TGTGCCAGCAGTTCCCCCAGGCAGAATGAAAAACTGTTTTTT.